Many counts were recorded for the clone carrying this TCR beta chain. Its matching antigen is unknown. This sample stems from a study of T cells after posttransplantation cyclophosphamide. The table came from immunoSEQ multiplex PCR; TCRdb's copy has only in-frame clones and leaves some out. The specimen has 20,000 to 30,000 clones, none found just once. The study, taken as a whole, reports: Later blood repertoires were often dominated by clones from the donor CD8+ memory compartment. TRB overlap between skin or GI tissue T cells and blood was limited.

Germline lookup yields CDR1 KGHSH and CDR2 LQKENI. Trimming removed 3 bases from V and 2 bases from J, with 14 bases in between. CDR3 length: 15 residues. This chain connects TRBV18 to TRBJ2-7; D is perhaps TRBD1 (6 bases). Source material: PBMCs. This TCR was recovered from a man between 45 and 60 years old in good health, CMV-negative, and a related stem cell transplant donor. The CDR3 nucleotides read TGTGCCAGCTCACCCCGGACAGCTGATGCCTACGAGCAGTACTTC. Protein sequence: CASSPRTADAYEQYF.